This record covers a single T cell receptor (beta chain). The target antigen is unknown. Production of TCR cDNA was by 5'RACE template switching, which also added a universal primer site and UMIs. One entry per CDR3 protein results from TCRdb running MiXCR on the 5' RACE reads. The sample includes approximately 550,000 distinct CDR3 sequences, 15% to 20% of them seen just once. This record belongs to a study of T cells after yellow fever vaccination. Study overall: Where fractions had low cell numbers, libraries were prepared from them with the SMART-Seq v4 Ultra Low Input RNA kit. Study results and limitations: Post-booster repertoires again held most primary-vaccination clones (about 96% CD4, about 90% CD8). Clonotype sharing between CD4 and CD8 compartments was small.

The receptor was isolated from a man aged 25 to 40 who received the YFV17D yellow fever vaccine. The sample in question was PBMCs, obtained 15 days after the yellow fever booster vaccination.

CDR3 loop: CASSYSRSVTSETQYF. The CDR3 bases are TGTGCCAGCAGTTACTCCCGGTCTGTCACCTCAGAGACCCAGTACTTC. V and J are TRBV6-5 and TRBJ2-5; D remains ambiguous. Trimming removed 0 bases from V and 4 bases from J, with 15 bases in between. CDR3 length: 16 amino acids. Germline CDR1 and CDR2: MNHEY and SVGAGI.